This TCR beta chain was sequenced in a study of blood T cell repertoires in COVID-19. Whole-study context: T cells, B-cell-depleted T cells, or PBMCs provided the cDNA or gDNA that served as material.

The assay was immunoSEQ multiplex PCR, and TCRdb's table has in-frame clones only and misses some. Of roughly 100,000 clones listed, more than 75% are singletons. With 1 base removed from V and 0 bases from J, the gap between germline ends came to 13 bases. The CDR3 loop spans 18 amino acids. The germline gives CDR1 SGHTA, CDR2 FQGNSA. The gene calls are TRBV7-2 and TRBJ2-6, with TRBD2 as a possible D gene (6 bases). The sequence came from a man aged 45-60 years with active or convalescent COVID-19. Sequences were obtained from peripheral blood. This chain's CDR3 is CASSLDPREVSGANVLTF. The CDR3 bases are TGTGCCAGCAGCTTAGATCCCAGGGAGGTCTCTGGGGCCAACGTCCTGACTTTC. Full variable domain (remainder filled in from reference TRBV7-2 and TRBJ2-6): GAGVSQSPSNKVTEKGKDVELRCDPISGHTALYWYRQSLGQGLEFLIYFQGNSAPDKSGLPSDRFSAERTGGSVSTLTIQRTQQEDSAVYLCASSLDPREVSGANVLTFGAGSRLTVL.